This entry lists 32 T cell receptor beta chains sequenced from one sample in a study of blood T cell repertoires in COVID-19. Method: immunoSEQ multiplex PCR; TCRdb's copy keeps in-frame clones and lacks some. The sample comprises a few hundred thousand clones, around 88% of which are singletons, and 10% to 15% rests with the top ten. The sample taken for sequencing was peripheral blood. These receptors were obtained from a woman aged 45 to 65 with COVID-19, enrolled during active disease.

The table lists this clone with a few counts. The CDR3 nucleotides read TGTGCCAGCAGCTTACCTAGTTTCTTAGGTTCACCCCTCCACTTT. Protein sequence: CASSLPSFLGSPLHF. The J gene is TRBJ1-6, the V gene TRBV5-4, with D unresolved. This CDR3 contains 15 residues. V was cut by 2 bases and J by 9 bases, with 15 bases left in between. Per germline, CDR1 SGHNT and CDR2 YYREEE (reference sequence).

This sequence joins TRBV7-2 and TRBJ2-5, with 8 bases that match TRBD1. CDR1 and CDR2 from the germline V gene are SGHTA and FQGNSA. The CDR3 is 14 amino acids. V shed 6 bases, J shed 2 bases, and the junction held 5 bases outside the gene matches. CDR3 amino acids: CASSYQGAQETQYF. The CDR3 bases are TGTGCCAGCAGTTATCAGGGGGCGCAAGAGACCCAGTACTTC.

The V call is TRBV18, the J call TRBJ2-7; a possible D gene is TRBD1 (5 bases). V was clipped by 5 bases and J by 7 bases, with 12 bases between them. The germline gives CDR1 KGHSH, CDR2 LQKENI. The CDR3 totals 12 residues. CDR3 nucleotides: TGTGCCAGCTCATCAGGGAATTATGAGCAGTACTTC. Its protein is CASSSGNYEQYF.

This chain connects TRBV5-4 to TRBJ1-1, with 7 bases lining up with TRBD1. V trimming: 4 bases; J trimming: 4 bases; junction bases outside the gene matches: 7. The CDR3 is made up of 14 amino acids. The germline V gene has CDR1 SGHNT and CDR2 YYREEE (reference sequence). The CDR3 DNA reads TGTGCCAGCAGCCTCGACAGGGTAGGCACTGAAGCTTTCTTT. It specifies CASSLDRVGTEAFF.

Comment on this clone: The sample carries other DNA sequences with the same CDR3. The rearrangement uses TRBV12-3 or TRBV12-4 and TRBJ1-2, with D hard to call. The V end was cut by 1 base, the J end by 2 bases, with 5 bases between. This CDR3 is built from 13 residues. DNA for the CDR3: TGTGCCAGCAGTTTAGACAGCAACTATGGCTACACCTTC. Amino acid sequence: CASSLDSNYGYTF.

The rearrangement links TRBV27 to TRBJ1-4, with unresolved D. Trimming cost V 4 bases and J 7 bases, with 16 bases left between them. This CDR3 is 15 amino acids long. CDR1 and CDR2 from the germline V gene are MNHEY and SMNVEV (reference sequence). The CDR3 DNA reads TGTGCCAGCAGTTCGCTCTTTCTTACGGGTGAAAAACTGTTTTTT. This codes for CASSSLFLTGEKLFF.

CDR3 sequence (DNA): TGTGCCAGTAGTCCCTCTACTACTGAAGCTTTCTTT. This sequence encodes CASSPSTTEAFF. The rearrangement joins TRBV19 to TRBJ1-1; D remains ambiguous. Germline V gene data show CDR1 as LNHDA and CDR2 as SQIVND (reference sequence). V lost 5 bases and J 5 bases, leaving 9 bases between the germline ends. The CDR3 totals 12 residues.

The gene calls are TRBV5-6 and TRBJ1-2, with D possibly matching TRBD1 (5 bases). With 0 bases removed from V and 4 bases from J, the gap between germline ends came to 19 bases. This CDR3 has 17 amino acids. The germline gives CDR1 SGHDT, CDR2 YYEEEE. CDR3 loop: CASSLGQTRVGLYGYTF. CDR3 in DNA: TGTGCCAGCAGCTTGGGGCAGACTAGAGTGGGGCTCTATGGCTACACCTTC.

The chain uses TRBV28 and TRBJ1-2, with a weak D call TRBD1 (6 bases). The CDR3 covers 14 residues. Germline-derived CDR1 and CDR2 are MDHEN and SYDVKM. Between the trimmed V and J ends, which lost 5 bases and 4 bases, there was a span of 14 bases. CDR3 in amino acids: CASSPWEGGYGYTF. The CDR3 nucleotides are TGTGCCAGCAGTCCCTGGGAAGGGGGCTATGGCTACACCTTC.

Details on this clone: Other DNA sequences within the sample encode an identical CDR3. The chain employs TRBV18 and TRBJ1-1; D call uncertain. Germline V gene sequence: CDR1 KGHSH, CDR2 LQKENI. Trimming stripped 3 bases from V and 1 base from J, with 6 bases between. This CDR3 region has 13 residues. CDR3 sequence: CASSPSGNTEAFF. Written as DNA, the CDR3 is TGTGCCAGCTCACCTAGCGGGAACACTGAAGCTTTCTTT.

The chain has TRBV19 and TRBJ2-7; TRBD2 matches at 10 bases. In germline, CDR1 is LNHDA, CDR2 SQIVND (reference sequence). The CDR3 spans 16 residues. V gave up 4 bases and J gave up 0 bases; unmatched junction bases: 6. CDR3 bases: TGTGCCAGTAGTAGAAGCGGGGGGGGAAGCTCCTACGAGCAGTACTTC. Amino acids: CASSRSGGGSSYEQYF.

The chain uses TRBV19 and TRBJ1-2; tentative D call: TRBD1 (5 bases). Trimming left V 7 bases short and J 8 bases short, with 14 bases between. The germline gives CDR1 LNHDA, CDR2 SQIVND (reference sequence). This CDR3 region has 12 residues. The DNA of the CDR3 is TGTGCCAGTACCCTCCTGGGGGGGGGCTACACCTTC. This gives the protein CASTLLGGGYTF. Based on the CDR3 plus reference TRBV19 and TRBJ1-2, the full variable domain is DGGITQSPKYLFRKEGQNVTLSCEQNLNHDAMYWYRQDPGQGLRLIYYSQIVNDFQKGDIAEGYSVSREKKESFPLTVTSAQKNPTAFYLCASTLLGGGYTFGSGTRLTVV.

The chain carries TRBV19 and TRBJ1-2; 7 positions agree with TRBD1. From germline, CDR1 is LNHDA and CDR2 SQIVND (reference sequence). This CDR3 has 17 amino acids. J gave up 4 bases and V 3 bases, and 14 bases lay outside the gene matches. The CDR3 sequence: CASSMEKRKGQFYGYTF. The CDR3 DNA reads as TGTGCCAGTAGTATGGAGAAGAGAAAGGGACAGTTCTATGGCTACACCTTC.

The V gene is TRBV7-3, the J gene TRBJ2-1; D perhaps matches TRBD1 (5 bases). The CDR3 runs to 13 residues. Germline-derived CDR1 and CDR2 are SGHTA and FQGTGA. V dropped 4 bases and J dropped 4 bases, with 8 bases sitting between them. The chain's CDR3 is CASSSRDYNEQFF. CDR3 sequence (DNA): TGTGCCAGCAGCTCCAGGGATTACAATGAGCAGTTCTTC.

This chain joins TRBV7-3 and TRBJ2-3, with 7 bases identical to TRBD1. J gave up 2 bases and V 5 bases, and 4 bases lay outside the gene matches. The CDR3 has 14 amino acids. CDR1 SGHTA and CDR2 FQGTGA come from the germline V gene. The DNA of the CDR3 is TGTGCCAGCAGCCGGGACAGCTCCACAGATACGCAGTATTTT. Residues: CASSRDSSTDTQYF.

The rearrangement uses TRBV2 and TRBJ2-4, with D unresolved. This CDR3 comprises 11 residues. Germline values: CDR1 SNHLY, CDR2 FYNNEI. V was trimmed by 4 bases and J by 8 bases, leaving 6 bases between them. The DNA of the CDR3 is TGTGCCAGCAGTGCGGAGTACATTCAGTACTTC. It encodes CASSAEYIQYF.

V and J are TRBV12-3 or TRBV12-4 and TRBJ2-7, with D possibly matching TRBD2 (6 bases). The CDR3 loop spans 13 amino acids. Trimming stripped 5 bases from V and 3 bases from J, with 11 bases between. The CDR3 nucleotides are TGTGCCAGCAGTGACCGGGGGAGCTACGAGCAGTACTTC. It encodes CASSDRGSYEQYF.

The V gene is TRBV14, the J gene TRBJ1-2; possible D gene TRBD1, 5 bases. V lost 1 base and J 2 bases, leaving 5 bases between the germline ends. Germline V gene sequence: CDR1 SGHDN, CDR2 FVKESK. The CDR3 runs to 13 residues. CDR3 sequence (DNA): TGTGCCAGCAGCCAAGGGACAAACTATGGCTACACCTTC. Protein: CASSQGTNYGYTF.

The rearrangement joins TRBV5-4 to TRBJ1-1; 7 bases map to TRBD1. Per germline, CDR1 SGHNT and CDR2 YYREEE (reference sequence). The length of the CDR3 is 15 residues. With V trimmed by 1 base and J by 5 bases, 8 bases remained unmatched. The CDR3 sequence is CASSLTRGQGTEAFF. CDR3 DNA sequence: TGTGCCAGCAGCTTGACAAGGGGGCAGGGTACTGAAGCTTTCTTT.

The genes are TRBV18 and TRBJ1-1; no reliable D call. Germline V lookup: CDR1 KGHSH, CDR2 LQKENI. This CDR3 contains 13 residues. Trimming pared 6 bases from V and 1 base from J, leaving 9 bases between. The CDR3 region has the DNA TGTGCCAGCTCTCGGACTGCGAACACTGAAGCTTTCTTT. It specifies CASSRTANTEAFF. The variable domain in full, with the rest retrieved from reference TRBV18 and TRBJ1-1, is NAGVMQNPRHLVRRRGQEARLRCSPMKGHSHVYWYRQLPEEGLKFMVYLQKENIIDESGMPKERFSAEFPKEGPSILRIQQVVRGDSAAYFCASSRTANTEAFFGQGTRLTVV.

The rearrangement uses TRBV5-1 and TRBJ1-2; 10 bases map to TRBD1. The CDR3 loop spans 18 amino acids. Germline V gene sequence: CDR1 SGHRS, CDR2 YFSETQ. Trimming at V came to 4 bases and at J to 2 bases, leaving 14 bases not matched to a gene. In nucleotides, the CDR3 is TGCGCCAGCAGCCGTAGTCCGGGACAGGGGTTCGAGAACTATGGCTACACCTTC. Translated, it gives CASSRSPGQGFENYGYTF. Supplemented by reference TRBV5-1 and TRBJ1-2, the full variable domain reads KAGVTQTPRYLIKTRGQQVTLSCSPISGHRSVSWYQQTPGQGLQFLFEYFSETQRNKGNFPGRFSGRQFSNSRSEMNVSTLELGDSALYLCASSRSPGQGFENYGYTFGSGTRLTVV.

The chain links TRBV9 to TRBJ2-7; possible D gene TRBD2, 8 bases. This CDR3 has 14 amino acids. Trimming left V 7 bases short and J 4 bases short, with 18 bases between. Germline values: CDR1 SGDLS, CDR2 YYNGEE. CDR3 DNA sequence: TGTGCCAGCTCATTAGCGGGACAGATGTACGAGCAGTACTTC. Protein: CASSLAGQMYEQYF.

This rearrangement joins TRBV29-1 to TRBJ1-4, with a possible D match to TRBD1 (6 bases). The length of the CDR3 is 12 residues. V lost 3 bases and J 8 bases, leaving 10 bases between the germline ends. Germline V gene data show CDR1 as SQVTM and CDR2 as ANQGSEA. The CDR3: CSVDRGEEKLFF. In nucleotides, the CDR3 is TGCAGCGTTGACAGGGGAGAGGAAAAACTGTTTTTT.

As to this clone: This sample includes further DNA sequences coding for the same CDR3. The chain recombines TRBV27 with TRBJ1-1; D perhaps matches TRBD1 (5 bases). The CDR3 length is 14 residues. Germline V gives CDR1 MNHEY, CDR2 SMNVEV (reference sequence). V dropped 2 bases and J dropped 3 bases, with 10 bases sitting between them. In DNA, the CDR3 is TGTGCCAGCAGTTTAAGAGGACAATACACTGAAGCTTTCTTT. This sequence encodes CASSLRGQYTEAFF.

This clone was observed a single time. The chain couples TRBV28 to TRBJ2-1, with 9 bases matching TRBD2. The length of the CDR3 is 14 residues. V dropped 0 bases and J dropped 6; count of bases not matched to a gene: 0. Per germline, CDR1 MDHEN and CDR2 SYDVKM. CDR3 sequence: CASSLWRGGNEQFF. The CDR3 nucleotides read TGTGCCAGCAGTTTATGGCGGGGGGGCAATGAGCAGTTCTTC.

V and J are TRBV6-5 and TRBJ2-7; D might be TRBD1 (6 bases). Deletions cut 0 bases from V and 4 bases from J, with 13 bases between. Looked up from germline, CDR1 is MNHEY and CDR2 is SVGAGI. This CDR3 contains 15 residues. CDR3 amino acids: CASSYSTGPQYEQYF. The CDR3 nucleotides are TGTGCCAGCAGTTACTCGACAGGACCCCAATACGAGCAGTACTTC.

The chain uses TRBV6-1 and TRBJ1-6; D ambiguous. The CDR3 sequence is 15 residues long. V was shortened by 0 bases and J by 12 bases, with 15 bases between the two germline ends. CDR1 and CDR2 (germline): MNHNS, SASEGT. The DNA for the CDR3 is TGTGCCAGCAGTGAAGCTACCCAGTCCCCAATACCCCTCCACTTT. Its protein product is CASSEATQSPIPLHF.

The chain has TRBV11-1 and TRBJ1-2; TRBD1 agrees at 8 bases. The germline V gene has CDR1 SGHAT and CDR2 FQDESV (reference sequence). There are 14 residues in the CDR3. The J segment lost 1 base and the V segment lost 5 bases, leaving 3 bases of the junction unmatched. This CDR3 is CASSPDRDNYGYTF. As DNA, the CDR3 is TGTGCCAGCAGCCCGGACAGGGATAACTATGGCTACACCTTC.

The chain employs TRBV24-1 and TRBJ2-2; D is ambiguous. Germline V CDR1 and CDR2: KGHDR, SFDVKD. Between the trimmed V and J ends, which lost 0 bases and 5 bases, there was a span of 6 bases. This CDR3 is 14 amino acids long. CDR3 in DNA: TGTGCCACCAGTGATTTGGGCGGAACCGGGGAGCTGTTTTTT. Amino acid sequence: CATSDLGGTGELFF.

V and J are TRBV4-2 and TRBJ1-1, with a possible D match to TRBD1 (6 bases). The CDR3 totals 15 residues. Per the germline V gene, CDR1 is LGHNA and CDR2 is YNFKEQ. Trimming left V 0 bases short and J 6 bases short, with 14 bases between. CDR3 in amino acids: CASSQDRDMGSEAFF. The CDR3, as DNA: TGTGCCAGCAGCCAAGATCGGGACATGGGGTCTGAAGCTTTCTTT.

J is TRBJ2-5 and V is TRBV18; weak D call: TRBD2 (6 bases). There are 15 residues in the CDR3. CDR1 KGHSH and CDR2 LQKENI come from the germline V gene. V lost 0 bases and J lost 3, with 11 bases in between. CDR3 region: CASSPPETGEETQYF. The CDR3 nucleotides are TGTGCCAGCTCACCACCAGAAACGGGGGAAGAGACCCAGTACTTC.

The J gene is TRBJ1-3, the V gene TRBV27; 7 bases agree with TRBD1. This CDR3 is built from 17 residues. CDR1 is MNHEY and CDR2 is SMNVEV in the germline V gene (reference sequence). With 3 bases clipped from V and 2 bases from J, the junction kept 10 bases outside the gene matches. The DNA of the CDR3 is TGTGCCAGCAGTTTGCGTAGAGGGACAGTCCCTGGAAACACCATATATTTT. Residues: CASSLRRGTVPGNTIYF.